This T cell receptor beta chain was documented in a study of cytomegalovirus exposure and HLA in healthy donors. Looking at the study overall: Unique TCR beta sequences numbering 120 million or so came from some 200 million T cells in an earlier analysis. Study conclusions and caveats: Among the sequence variants, a highly shared cluster was likely an artifact of sequencing.

PCR was performed using 60 Vbeta and 13 Jbeta primers. Data came from immunoSEQ multiplex PCR; TCRdb stores just in-frame clones and leaves some out. The sample gives about 180,000 clones, more than 80% of which show up once; 4.8% is in the top ten. Looked up from germline, CDR1 is MNHEY and CDR2 is SVGAGI. The CDR3 has 15 amino acids. Trimming cost V 8 bases and J 0 bases, with 14 bases left between them. Donors were nominally healthy when sampled, though unrecorded immune exposures were likely. Concerning this clone: As yet, its antigen is unknown.

The clonotype comes from a man between 18 and 35 years old in good health and CMV-seronegative. The sequenced sample was PBMCs. This chain connects TRBV6-5 to TRBJ1-5, with unresolved D. The CDR3 bases are TGTGCCAGCTCACCCGCCCGGGGTAGCAATCAGCCCCAGCATTTT. Protein product: CASSPARGSNQPQHF.